This passage covers 17 T cell receptor beta chains from one sample sequenced in a study of regulatory T cells in long-lasting Graves disease. Noted time point: persistent/refractory GD, antithyroid drugs over 5 years with positive TRAb. PBMC-derived RNA was used for the TCR library. According to the study, TCR beta libraries were built with iRepertoire HTBI primers and CDR3-region Arm-PCR. TCRdb re-derived calls from the multiplex PCR reads in MiXCR, one entry per CDR3 protein. The top ten hold about 40% of the sample, which has 500,000 to 800,000 distinct CDR3 sequences, about 32% seen once. The starting material was peripheral blood mononuclear cells (PBMCs), obtained when the disease was refractory, from a patient treated with antithyroid drugs. The receptors come from a female donor with Graves disease.

The chain recombines TRBV5-1 with TRBJ1-1, with a tentative D call TRBD1 (6 bases). V was trimmed by 1 base and J by 1 base, leaving 11 bases between them. Germline lookup yields CDR1 SGHRS and CDR2 YFSETQ. The length of the CDR3 is 15 residues. CDR3: CASSLRRTANTEAFF. In DNA, the CDR3 is TGCGCCAGCAGCTTGCGCCGGACAGCGAACACTGAAGCTTTCTTT. Looking up the rest from reference TRBV5-1 and TRBJ1-1 gives the full variable domain: KAGVTQTPRYLIKTRGQQVTLSCSPISGHRSVSWYQQTPGQGLQFLFEYFSETQRNKGNFPGRFSGRQFSNSRSEMNVSTLELGDSALYLCASSLRRTANTEAFFGQGTRLTVV.

This chain uses TRBV20-1 with TRBJ2-7; perhaps TRBD1 as D (5 bases). Between the trimmed V and J ends, which lost 5 bases and 6 bases, there was a span of 11 bases. Germline loops: CDR1 DFQATT, CDR2 SNEGSKA (reference sequence). The CDR3 runs to 11 residues. In nucleotides, the CDR3 is TGCAGTGCTGCTCAGGGCGGCGAGCAGTACTTC. Translating it yields CSAAQGGEQYF.

This clonotype is a singleton in its sample. The chain recombines TRBV5-5 with TRBJ2-2; 10 bases are a match to TRBD1. The V segment lost 4 bases and the J segment 0 bases; nucleotides outside the gene matches: 9. This CDR3 spans 18 amino acids. The germline V gene encodes CDR1 SGHKS and CDR2 YYEKEE (reference sequence). The CDR3 loop is CASSRGQGVPPNTGELFF. CDR3 bases: TGTGCCAGCAGCCGAGGACAGGGGGTGCCCCCGAACACCGGGGAGCTGTTTTTT.

The chain combines TRBV5-4 with TRBJ2-7; TRBD1 aligns across 7 bases. Looked up from germline, CDR1 is SGHNT and CDR2 is YYREEE (reference sequence). The V gene end was trimmed by 4 bases and the J gene end by 1 base; junction bases not matched to a gene: 11. The CDR3 covers 16 residues. The CDR3 coding sequence is TGTGCCAGCAGCCCCGGACAGGTCCGCCTTTCCTACGAGCAGTACTTC. Amino acids: CASSPGQVRLSYEQYF. Using reference TRBV5-4 and TRBJ2-7 for the parts outside the CDR3, the full variable domain is ETGVTQSPTHLIKTRGQQVTLRCSSQSGHNTVSWYQQALGQGPQFIFQYYREEENGRGNFPPRFSGLQFPNYSSELNVNALELDDSALYLCASSPGQVRLSYEQYFGPGTRLTVT.

Here the CDR3 DNA reads TGTGCCAGCTCACGGGTCCAGGGGAATAGCAATCAGCCCCAGCATTTT. Protein product: CASSRVQGNSNQPQHF. The V gene is TRBV18, the J gene TRBJ1-5; D may be TRBD1 (6 bases). Per germline, CDR1 KGHSH and CDR2 LQKENI. V was cut by 4 bases and J by 0 bases, with 13 bases left in between. The CDR3 has 16 amino acids.

The chain recombines TRBV5-1 with TRBJ2-3, with D possibly being TRBD2 (5 bases). This CDR3 is built from 15 residues. The V end lost 1 base, the J end lost 3 bases, and 12 bases lay between the germline ends. Germline V gene data show CDR1 as SGHRS and CDR2 as YFSETQ. CDR3 sequence reads: CASSLLGVGTDTQYF. The CDR3 region has the DNA TGCGCCAGCAGCTTGCTCGGGGTCGGTACAGATACGCAGTATTTT.

Ten or more counts support this clonotype. This rearrangement joins TRBV2 to TRBJ2-2; 8 bases map to TRBD1. CDR1 is SNHLY and CDR2 is FYNNEI in the germline V gene. The CDR3 has 17 amino acids. Trimming at V came to 5 bases and at J to 0 bases, leaving 8 bases not matched to a gene. This CDR3 is CASSYGQGFSNTGELFF. The CDR3 DNA reads TGTGCCAGCAGTTATGGACAGGGCTTCTCGAACACCGGGGAGCTGTTTTTT.

The V call is TRBV19, the J call TRBJ1-3, with no clear D. Per germline, CDR1 LNHDA and CDR2 SQIVND (reference sequence). This CDR3 comprises 15 residues. The V and J ends lost 3 bases and 2 bases respectively, with 11 bases between them. The CDR3 is CASSIGRPPGNTIYF. The DNA of the CDR3 is TGTGCCAGTAGTATCGGGAGGCCTCCTGGAAACACCATATATTTT.

The V gene is TRBV30, the J gene TRBJ1-1, with a possible D match to TRBD1 (6 bases). Trimming shortened V by 2 bases and J by 1 base, and 14 bases separated the two germline ends. The CDR3 has 15 amino acids. Looked up from germline, CDR1 is GTSNPN and CDR2 is SVGIG (reference sequence). DNA for the CDR3: TGTGCCTGGAGTTATTCCGACAGGAAGAACACTGAAGCTTTCTTT. It codes for CAWSYSDRKNTEAFF.

This clonotype was recorded many times. The chain couples TRBV20-1 to TRBJ1-5; 10 positions match TRBD1. This CDR3 is 16 amino acids long. From germline, CDR1 is DFQATT and CDR2 SNEGSKA (reference sequence). Unmatched junction bases numbered 9, after V lost 6 bases and J lost 1 base. The CDR3 DNA is TGCAGTGCGAGTACCGGGACAGGGGAGAGCAATCAGCCCCAGCATTTT. It yields the protein CSASTGTGESNQPQHF.

V gene TRBV10-3 combines with J gene TRBJ1-6; D remains ambiguous. The CDR3 has 16 residues. Germline V gene lookup returns CDR1 ENHRY and CDR2 SYGVKD. Deletions cut 6 bases from V and 8 bases from J, with 20 bases between. The CDR3 DNA is TGTGCCATCAGAAAGGCCGTGGCAGGAATGGATTCACCCCTCCACTTT. As protein: CAIRKAVAGMDSPLHF.

The chain joins TRBV6-1 to TRBJ1-2; 7 positions agree with TRBD1. This CDR3 is 16 amino acids long. The germline gives CDR1 MNHNS, CDR2 SASEGT. Trimming at V came to 2 bases and at J to 2 bases, leaving 8 bases not matched to a gene. The CDR3 sequence is CASSERGTALNYGYTF. The CDR3 nucleotides are TGTGCCAGCAGTGAACGGGGGACAGCCCTGAACTATGGCTACACCTTC.

This clonotype turned up a few times. V is TRBV5-6 and J is TRBJ2-7, with D unresolved. Trimming shortened V by 0 bases and J by 3 bases, and 22 bases separated the two germline ends. Germline values: CDR1 SGHDT, CDR2 YYEEEE. The CDR3 loop spans 18 amino acids. The CDR3 DNA reads TGTGCCAGCAGCTTGGCCGGGTCTCGCCGGTGGGCCCTCTACGAGCAGTACTTC. Translated: CASSLAGSRRWALYEQYF. The whole variable domain, remainder taken from reference TRBV5-6 and TRBJ2-7, is DAGVTQSPTHLIKTRGQQVTLRCSPKSGHDTVSWYQQALGQGPQFIFQYYEEEERQRGNFPDRFSGHQFPNYSSELNVNALLLGDSALYLCASSLAGSRRWALYEQYFGPGTRLTVT.

The chain employs TRBV29-1 and TRBJ1-2; D is uncertain. Germline V CDR1 and CDR2: SQVTM, ANQGSEA. The germline V and J ends were trimmed by 0 bases and 8 bases, with 13 bases remaining between them. The CDR3 consists of 13 residues. The CDR3 is CSVEERLGSGYTF. CDR3 nucleotides: TGCAGCGTTGAAGAGAGGTTAGGGAGCGGCTACACCTTC.

J is TRBJ2-2 and V is TRBV5-1; possible D gene TRBD2, 5 bases. Germline V lookup: CDR1 SGHRS, CDR2 YFSETQ. V shed 0 bases and J shed 1 base, with 16 bases lying between them. The CDR3 is 18 amino acids. The CDR3 loop reads CASSLGPDWRVNTGELFF. The CDR3 nucleotides read TGCGCCAGCAGCTTGGGGCCGGACTGGCGGGTGAACACCGGGGAGCTGTTTTTT.

This clonotype was counted between two and nine times. This sequence joins TRBV20-1 and TRBJ2-7; no reliable D call. The V end was cut by 3 bases, the J end by 0 bases, with 15 bases between. CDR3 length equals 15 residues. CDR1 is DFQATT and CDR2 is SNEGSKA in the germline V gene (reference sequence). CDR3 sequence reads: CSASEPKGSSYEQYF. The CDR3 DNA follows: TGCAGTGCTAGTGAACCAAAGGGAAGCTCCTACGAGCAGTACTTC.

This clonotype was observed a few times. The genes are TRBV5-5 and TRBJ2-5, with TRBD2 matching over 8 bases. Germline V lookup: CDR1 SGHKS, CDR2 YYEKEE (reference sequence). V lost 3 bases, J lost 1 base, and 5 bases stayed unmatched. This CDR3 spans 15 amino acids. Here the CDR3 reads CASSWASGFQETQYF. CDR3 sequence (DNA): TGTGCCAGCAGCTGGGCTAGCGGGTTCCAAGAGACCCAGTACTTC.